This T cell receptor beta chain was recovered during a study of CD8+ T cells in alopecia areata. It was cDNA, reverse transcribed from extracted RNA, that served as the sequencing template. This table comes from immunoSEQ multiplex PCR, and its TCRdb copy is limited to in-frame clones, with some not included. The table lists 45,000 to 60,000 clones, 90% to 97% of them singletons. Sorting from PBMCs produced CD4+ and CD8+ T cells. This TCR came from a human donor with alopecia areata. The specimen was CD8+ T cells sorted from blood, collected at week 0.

The CDR3 protein is CSATGGAEQFF. In nucleotides, the CDR3 is TGCAGTGCTACGGGGGGAGCCGAGCAGTTCTTC. The rearrangement uses TRBV20-1 and TRBJ2-1; TRBD2 agrees at 7 bases. Germline-derived CDR1 and CDR2 are DFQATT and SNEGSKA (reference sequence). Unmatched junction bases numbered 4, after V lost 4 bases and J lost 10 bases. The CDR3 consists of 11 residues.